This T cell receptor (beta chain) was retrieved from a study of T-cell memory formation after mild COVID-19. TCRdb reanalysed the 5' RACE reads using MiXCR and keeps one entry per CDR3 protein. The data show roughly 400,000 distinct CDR3 sequences, roughly 18% seen once. Study-level results: Mostly located in CM and EM were contracting CD4+ clones, with contracting CD8+ clones located in EMRA.

This clonotype was detected a few times. Its antigen is unidentified. This sequence was found in a man younger than 35 who had mild COVID-19 (a few samples of this study predate the infection). Cell type and time point are not known. The sample comprised PBMCs or a T cell subset sorted from them (not recorded which).

CDR3 amino acids: CASTPGWENTEAFF. The DNA for the CDR3 is TGTGCCAGCACCCCGGGATGGGAGAACACTGAAGCTTTCTTT. The chain couples TRBV28 to TRBJ1-1; D gene ambiguous. Germline values: CDR1 MDHEN, CDR2 SYDVKM. Trimming removed 7 bases at V and 1 base at J, with 13 bases between. The CDR3 sequence is 14 residues long.